The T cell receptor (beta chain) under discussion was sequenced for a study of identical twins. Via MiXCR, TCRdb re-called the 5' RACE reads, giving one row per CDR3 protein. The repertoire holds about 520,000 distinct CDR3 sequences, with 22% as singletons. This CDR3 is 13 amino acids long. The V end was cut by 6 bases, the J end by 7 bases, with 12 bases between. There were only healthy Caucasians among the donors. Another study also made use of these data, one on T cells expressing NK-cell markers.

Sequencing was done on a sample of CD4+ T cells sorted from blood. The gene calls are TRBV12-3 or TRBV12-4 and TRBJ2-2; no definite D call. The receptor was derived from a woman between 18 and 29 years old in good health. The CDR3 spells CASRAPIRGELFF. The CDR3 coding sequence is TGTGCCAGCAGAGCGCCTATACGCGGGGAGCTGTTTTTT.